This T cell receptor (beta chain) appears in the sequencing data of a study of T cell responses to AZD1222 COVID-19 vaccine. General study points: Vaccination with two AZD1222 doses was followed by a rise in Spike-specific TCR breadth and depth. There were repertoire samples only from the period after the peak T cell response. The reported proportion of spike-specific TCRs targeting unmutated variant regions was nearly half.

In regard to this clone: Its antigen remains unidentified.

TCRdb's copy holds only in-frame clones and misses some; the assay was immunoSEQ multiplex PCR. The sample holds roughly 180,000 clones, 80% to 95% seen once. Deletions cut 0 bases from V and 0 bases from J, with 6 bases between. CDR1 is SGHVS and CDR2 is FNYEAQ in the germline V gene. The CDR3 is 15 residues long. Sequences were derived from peripheral blood, sampled 28 days after the second AZD1222 dose. The receptor's source is an adult who received the AZD1222 COVID-19 vaccine. The genes are TRBV7-6 and TRBJ1-3, with TRBD1 as a possible D gene (6 bases). This CDR3 reads CASSLAGGSGNTIYF. The CDR3 DNA follows: TGTGCCAGCAGCTTAGCAGGGGGCTCTGGAAACACCATATATTTT.